Below, 24 T cell receptor beta chains from the same sample are listed, as sequenced in a study of T-cell memory formation after mild COVID-19. TCRdb re-derived calls from the 5' RACE reads in MiXCR, one entry per CDR3 protein. The sample records 58,000 or so distinct CDR3 sequences, about a quarter being singletons. Sample: PBMCs or a T cell subset sorted from them (not recorded which). The receptors come from a man between 18 and 29 years old who had mild COVID-19 (a few samples of this study predate the infection). Cell type and time point are not known.

There are a few counts of this clonotype. The V and J genes are TRBV11-2 and TRBJ2-7, with D possibly being TRBD2 (6 bases). The CDR3 has 15 residues. Germline V gene data show CDR1 as SGHAT and CDR2 as FQNNGV. V gave up 8 bases and J gave up 2 bases, with 19 bases separating them. CDR3 in DNA: TGTGCCAGCCTAGAGTCGGGGGTGGCAGCCTACGAGCAGTACTTC. Its translation is CASLESGVAAYEQYF. The full variable domain, rest sourced from reference TRBV11-2 and TRBJ2-7, is EAGVAQSPRYKIIEKRQSVAFWCNPISGHATLYWYQQILGQGPKLLIQFQNNGVVDDSQLPKDRFSAERLKGVDSTLKIQPAKLEDSAVYLCASLESGVAAYEQYFGPGTRLTVT.

Only one count was recorded for this clonotype. The gene calls are TRBV12-3 or TRBV12-4 and TRBJ2-3; D may be TRBD2 (7 bases). V was pared by 2 bases and J by 6 bases, with 18 bases between. The CDR3 has 16 residues. The DNA of the CDR3 is TGTGCCAGCAGTTTACTCGGGGGGCACCTTATGGATACGCAGTATTTT. Translation gives CASSLLGGHLMDTQYF.

The V gene is TRBV7-9, the J gene TRBJ2-2; D unresolved. V was cut by 6 bases and J by 5 bases, with 10 bases left in between. This CDR3 comprises 13 residues. Germline V gene lookup returns CDR1 SEHNR and CDR2 FQNEAQ (reference sequence). The CDR3 sequence is CASSKPSTGELFF. The CDR3 region has the DNA TGTGCCAGCAGTAAACCTTCTACCGGGGAGCTGTTTTTT.

This chain joins TRBV5-1 and TRBJ2-2; 9 bases map to TRBD1. V lost 7 bases and J lost 4; bases outside the gene matches: 5. This CDR3 has 14 residues. CDR1 SGHRS and CDR2 YFSETQ come from the germline V gene. The CDR3 loop reads CASFGQGSTGELFF. In nucleotides, the CDR3 is TGCGCCAGCTTCGGACAGGGGAGCACCGGGGAGCTGTTTTTT.

This clonotype has just a few counts. The rearrangement uses TRBV11-2 and TRBJ2-3; 8 bases fit TRBD2. The CDR3 spans 16 residues. Looked up from germline, CDR1 is SGHAT and CDR2 is FQNNGV. With 4 bases clipped from V and 4 bases from J, the junction kept 10 bases outside the gene matches. The CDR3 DNA reads as TGTGCCAGCAGCTCCCCGACCAGCGGGGGATCAGATACGCAGTATTTT. Translation: CASSSPTSGGSDTQYF.

The chain links TRBV15 to TRBJ2-5; D unclear. The V and J ends lost 0 bases and 4 bases respectively, with 3 bases between them. Germline assignment: CDR1 LNHNV and CDR2 YYDKDF (reference sequence). This CDR3 is 12 amino acids long. The CDR3 nucleotides read TGTGCCACCAGCAGAGATATAGAGACCCAGTACTTC. Protein: CATSRDIETQYF.

The V gene is TRBV12-3 or TRBV12-4, the J gene TRBJ1-2; D ambiguous. The ends were cut back, 6 bases at V and 8 bases at J, with 19 bases in the middle. This CDR3 has 14 amino acids. Here the CDR3 reads CASRDEDGAGGYTF. The CDR3 DNA reads as TGTGCCAGCAGGGACGAGGACGGTGCTGGAGGCTACACCTTC.

The chain combines TRBV4-1 with TRBJ2-3, with TRBD2 matching 8 bases. The CDR3 length is 16 residues. The germline V gene encodes CDR1 MGHRA and CDR2 YSYEKL. V lost 0 bases and J lost 4; bases outside the gene matches: 6. The CDR3 DNA reads as TGCGCCAGCAGCCAAGAACCTGGCGGGGGGTCAGATACGCAGTATTTT. This translates into CASSQEPGGGSDTQYF.

This clonotype was seen at least ten times. The CDR3 region has the DNA TGTGCCAGTAGTTCGCCTCTAGCGGGGAACTACGAGCAGTACTTC. It encodes CASSSPLAGNYEQYF. This chain joins TRBV19 and TRBJ2-7, with TRBD2 identical over 9 bases. This CDR3 has 15 amino acids. With V trimmed by 5 bases and J by 3 bases, 8 bases remained unmatched. From germline, CDR1 is LNHDA and CDR2 SQIVND (reference sequence).

This clonotype was seen ten or more times. This chain uses TRBV6-5 with TRBJ2-5, with D unresolved. V gave up 2 bases and J gave up 5 bases, with 6 bases separating them. This CDR3 is built from 12 residues. Germline assignment: CDR1 MNHEY and CDR2 SVGAGI. The CDR3 DNA reads TGTGCCAGCAGTTACGACGGGGAGACCCAGTACTTC. Protein: CASSYDGETQYF.

This clonotype was seen a few times. The CDR3 DNA follows: TGTGCCAGCAGTCCTCTCGGAGATACGCAGTATTTT. Encoded protein: CASSPLGDTQYF. The genes are TRBV6-2 or TRBV6-3 and TRBJ2-3; D unclear. The CDR3 spans 12 residues. V lost 5 bases and J 5 bases, leaving 8 bases between the germline ends. Per the germline V gene, CDR1 is MNHEY and CDR2 is SVGEGT.

This clonotype was detected only a few times. The genes are TRBV24-1 and TRBJ1-5; D remains unclear. The germline CDR1 and CDR2 sequences are KGHDR and SFDVKD. With 5 bases removed from V and 5 bases from J, the gap between germline ends came to 12 bases. The CDR3 covers 14 residues. The CDR3: CATSAGRSHQPQHF. The CDR3 DNA reads as TGTGCCACCAGTGCTGGGAGGTCCCATCAGCCCCAGCATTTT.

This clonotype was observed at least ten times. The rearrangement uses TRBV12-3 or TRBV12-4 and TRBJ1-2, with no clear D. Deletions cut 0 bases from V and 4 bases from J, with 12 bases between. This CDR3 contains 15 residues. The CDR3 loop is CASSLALGRSYGYTF. The CDR3 nucleotides are TGTGCCAGCAGTTTAGCGCTAGGCAGGAGCTATGGCTACACCTTC.

This clonotype was recorded a few times. The DNA for the CDR3 is TGCAGTGCTAGAGATGGCGGCGGGGAGACCCAGTACTTC. This gives the protein CSARDGGGETQYF. The V and J genes are TRBV20-1 and TRBJ2-5; D perhaps matches TRBD2 (5 bases). CDR1 is DFQATT, CDR2 SNEGSKA, per germline (reference sequence). CDR3 length: 13 residues. Trimming removed 0 bases at V and 5 bases at J, with 10 bases between.

The chain combines TRBV27 with TRBJ2-3; 7 bases match TRBD2. With 0 bases clipped from V and 0 bases from J, the junction kept 3 bases outside the gene matches. CDR1 is MNHEY and CDR2 is SMNVEV in the germline V gene (reference sequence). The CDR3 covers 16 residues. CDR3 nucleotide sequence: TGTGCCAGCAGTTTATCGAGGCGGGGGAGCACAGATACGCAGTATTTT. It translates to CASSLSRRGSTDTQYF.

The chain joins TRBV5-1 to TRBJ2-6, with D unclear. There are 17 residues in the CDR3. CDR1 and CDR2 from the germline V gene are SGHRS and YFSETQ. V was pared by 0 bases and J by 1 base, with 11 bases between. DNA for the CDR3: TGCGCCAGCAGCTTGGAGACGGGCTTGTCTGGGGCCAACGTCCTGACTTTC. Its translation is CASSLETGLSGANVLTF.

The CDR3 protein is CASRITGSSYNEQFF. CDR3 DNA: TGTGCCAGCAGGATCACAGGGAGCTCCTACAATGAGCAGTTCTTC. This sequence joins TRBV27 and TRBJ2-1; TRBD1 is a possible D gene (6 bases). The V and J ends lost 6 bases and 0 bases respectively, with 12 bases between them. Germline assignment: CDR1 MNHEY and CDR2 SMNVEV (reference sequence). This CDR3 comprises 15 residues.

This clonotype appeared a single time. This CDR3 is CASTPGIETQYF. CDR3 bases: TGTGCCAGCACCCCCGGGATAGAGACCCAGTACTTC. The chain combines TRBV6-2 or TRBV6-3 with TRBJ2-5, with a weak D call TRBD2 (5 bases). V was cut by 7 bases and J by 4 bases, with 10 bases left in between. The CDR3 spans 12 residues. CDR1 and CDR2 from the germline V gene are MNHEY and SVGEGT.

This chain joins TRBV6-6 and TRBJ2-5, with 7 bases matching TRBD1. Unmatched junction bases numbered 8, after V lost 5 bases and J lost 2 bases. The CDR3 length is 15 residues. Germline CDR1 reads MNHNY; CDR2 reads SVGAGI (reference sequence). Here the CDR3 DNA reads TGTGCCAGCAGTGCTAGGGGGCCTTTACAAGAGACCCAGTACTTC. Translation: CASSARGPLQETQYF.

The chain has TRBV11-2 and TRBJ2-5; either TRBD1 or TRBD2 may fit D (5 bases each). CDR1 is SGHAT, CDR2 FQNNGV, per germline. This CDR3 has 13 amino acids. V was shortened by 10 bases and J by 2 bases, with 14 bases between the two germline ends. In nucleotides, the CDR3 is TGTGCCACCGCCGGGGCAACACAAGAGACCCAGTACTTC. Translating gives CATAGATQETQYF. The variable domain in full, with the rest retrieved from reference TRBV11-2 and TRBJ2-5, is EAGVAQSPRYKIIEKRQSVAFWCNPISGHATLYWYQQILGQGPKLLIQFQNNGVVDDSQLPKDRFSAERLKGVDSTLKIQPAKLEDSAVYLCATAGATQETQYFGPGTRLLVL.

The chain links TRBV7-9 to TRBJ1-2; the D gene is possibly TRBD1 (6 bases). Germline-derived CDR1 and CDR2 are SEHNR and FQNEAQ (reference sequence). This CDR3 spans 14 amino acids. Trimming shortened V by 5 bases and J by 4 bases, and 14 bases separated the two germline ends. This CDR3 is CASSGQRARYGYTF. The CDR3 DNA sequence: TGTGCCAGCAGCGGACAGAGGGCACGCTATGGCTACACCTTC.

This clonotype was seen more than once but under ten times. The rearrangement uses TRBV12-3 or TRBV12-4 and TRBJ2-3, with 7 bases that match TRBD2. The CDR3 is 12 residues long. V shed 6 bases and J 8 bases; nucleotides not matched to a gene: 5. The CDR3 region is CASSPGGSTQYF. CDR3 nucleotides: TGTGCCAGCAGCCCGGGCGGGAGTACGCAGTATTTT.

J is TRBJ2-5 and V is TRBV7-9; possibly TRBD2 for D (5 bases). The CDR3 is 13 residues long. Trimming pared 10 bases from V and 3 bases from J, leaving 15 bases between. CDR1 and CDR2 from the germline V gene are SEHNR and FQNEAQ (reference sequence). The CDR3 nucleotides are TGTGCCACTCCCCTTAGAGGGAAAGAGACCCAGTACTTC. Protein: CATPLRGKETQYF.

This clonotype was counted between two and nine times. The chain combines TRBV29-1 with TRBJ2-3; 8 bases fit TRBD2. V lost 4 bases, J lost 1 base, and 10 bases stayed unmatched. CDR3 length: 16 amino acids. CDR1 is SQVTM and CDR2 is ANQGSEA in the germline V gene. The DNA of the CDR3 is TGCAGCGTTGTTCGTTTAGCGGGGATTCGCACAGATACGCAGTATTTT. It translates to CSVVRLAGIRTDTQYF.